This T cell receptor (beta chain) stems from a study of yellow fever vaccine responses in identical twins. Findings and limits, study-wide: Reportedly, twins showed a vaccine T cell response that looked partly convergent and partly personalized.

TCRdb re-analysed the RT-PCR reads in MiXCR, keeping a single row per CDR3 protein. The sample holds more than 10,000 distinct CDR3 sequences, approximately 84% seen once. A note on this clonotype: Its specificity is unknown.

This clonotype was obtained from a young woman who received the yellow fever vaccine. The material was T cells from blood (PBMCs), unsorted or a sorted subset (not recorded which), obtained before or after yellow fever vaccination (not recorded which).

The CDR3 DNA reads TGTGCCAGCAGCCTTAGCGGGGCGGGACCAGATACGCAGTATTTT. Its protein is CASSLSGAGPDTQYF. The V and J genes are TRBV7-2 and TRBJ2-3, with 8 bases aligning to TRBD2. V lost 5 bases and J lost 4; bases outside the gene matches: 8. CDR3 length equals 15 residues. Germline loops: CDR1 SGHTA, CDR2 FQGNSA.